This T cell receptor (beta chain) was captured in a study of shared clonotypes between healthy human individuals. Notes on the study in general: As a rule, naive subsets had a larger estimated richness than memory subsets.

This CDR3 spans 14 amino acids. V lost 5 bases to trimming and J lost 5 bases, with 16 bases between them. Germline-derived CDR1 and CDR2 are MNHEY and SMNVEV (reference sequence). Concerning this clone itself: The antigen remains unidentified.

Deep was the level used in running the assay. Repertoires were generated with immunoSEQ multiplex PCR, while TCRdb's copy carries only in-frame clones and drops some. The sample gives roughly 120,000 clones, 55% to 80% of which show up once; around 24% is in the top ten. The rearrangement uses TRBV27 and TRBJ2-7; tentative D call: TRBD1 (5 bases). The sample comprised memory CD8+ T cells sorted from blood. Subset meaning: CD45RO+ cells pooled with CCR7-negative TemRA cells. This clonotype was sampled from a woman in her twenties or thirties in good health. CDR3 protein: CASSPLNLGDEQYF. The CDR3 DNA is TGTGCCAGCAGTCCACTAAACCTAGGGGACGAGCAGTACTTC.